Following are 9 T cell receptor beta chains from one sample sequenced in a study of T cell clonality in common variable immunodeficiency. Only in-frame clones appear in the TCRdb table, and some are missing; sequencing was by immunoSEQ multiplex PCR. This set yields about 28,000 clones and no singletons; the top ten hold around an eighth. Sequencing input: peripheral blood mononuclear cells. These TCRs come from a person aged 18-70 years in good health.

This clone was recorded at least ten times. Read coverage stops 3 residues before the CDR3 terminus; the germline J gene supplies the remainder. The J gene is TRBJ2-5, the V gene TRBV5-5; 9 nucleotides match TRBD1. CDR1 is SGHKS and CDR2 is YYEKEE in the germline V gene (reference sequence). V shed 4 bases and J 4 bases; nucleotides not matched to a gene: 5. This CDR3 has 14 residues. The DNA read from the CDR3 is TGTGCCAGCAGCCGGCCGGGACAGGGAGAGACC. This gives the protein CASSRPGQGET. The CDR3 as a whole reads CASSRPGQGETQYF.

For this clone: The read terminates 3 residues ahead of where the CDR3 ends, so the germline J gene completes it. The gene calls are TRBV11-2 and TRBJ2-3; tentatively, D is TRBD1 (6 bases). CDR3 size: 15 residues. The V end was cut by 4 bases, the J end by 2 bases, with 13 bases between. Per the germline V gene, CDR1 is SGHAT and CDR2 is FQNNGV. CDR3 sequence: CASSSQGRNTDTQYF. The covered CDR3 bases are TGTGCCAGCAGCTCACAGGGTCGGAACACAGATACG.

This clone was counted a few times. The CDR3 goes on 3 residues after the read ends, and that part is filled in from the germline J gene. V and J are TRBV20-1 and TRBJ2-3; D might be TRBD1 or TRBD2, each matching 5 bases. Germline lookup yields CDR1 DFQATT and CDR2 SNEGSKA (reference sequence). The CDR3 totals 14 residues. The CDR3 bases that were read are TGCAGTGCTAGAAGAGGGCAGGGCGGAGAGACG. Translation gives CSARRGQGGET. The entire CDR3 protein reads CSARRGQGGETQYF.

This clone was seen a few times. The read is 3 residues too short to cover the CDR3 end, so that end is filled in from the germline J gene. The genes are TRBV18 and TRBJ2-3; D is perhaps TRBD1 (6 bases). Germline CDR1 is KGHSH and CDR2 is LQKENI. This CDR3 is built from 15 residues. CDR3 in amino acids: CASSQETGGNQPQYF. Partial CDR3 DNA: TGTGCCAGCTCACAGGAAACTGGGGGCAATCAGCCG.

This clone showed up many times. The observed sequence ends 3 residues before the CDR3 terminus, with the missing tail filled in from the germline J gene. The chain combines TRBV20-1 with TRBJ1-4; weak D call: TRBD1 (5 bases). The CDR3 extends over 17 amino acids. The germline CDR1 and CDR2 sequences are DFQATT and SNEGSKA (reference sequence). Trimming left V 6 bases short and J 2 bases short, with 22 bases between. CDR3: CSARLRSGGSTNEKLFF. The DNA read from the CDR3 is TGCAGTGCCCGTCTCCGATCCGGGGGATCGACTAATGAAAAA.

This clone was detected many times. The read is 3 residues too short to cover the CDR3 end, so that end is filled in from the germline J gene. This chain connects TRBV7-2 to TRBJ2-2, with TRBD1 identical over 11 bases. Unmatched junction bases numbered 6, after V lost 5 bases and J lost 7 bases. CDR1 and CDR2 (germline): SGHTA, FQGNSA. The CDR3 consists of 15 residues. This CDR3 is CASSQDRGRIGELFF. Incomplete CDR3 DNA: TGTGCCAGCAGCCAGGACAGGGGGCGGATCGGGGAG.

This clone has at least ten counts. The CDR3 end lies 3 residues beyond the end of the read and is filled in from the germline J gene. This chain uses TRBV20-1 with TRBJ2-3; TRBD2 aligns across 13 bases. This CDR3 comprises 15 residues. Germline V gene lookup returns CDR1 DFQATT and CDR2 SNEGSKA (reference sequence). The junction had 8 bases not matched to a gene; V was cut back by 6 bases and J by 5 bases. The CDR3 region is CSAPGLAGEIDTQYF. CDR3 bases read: TGCAGTGCGCCTGGACTAGCGGGGGAAATAGATACG.

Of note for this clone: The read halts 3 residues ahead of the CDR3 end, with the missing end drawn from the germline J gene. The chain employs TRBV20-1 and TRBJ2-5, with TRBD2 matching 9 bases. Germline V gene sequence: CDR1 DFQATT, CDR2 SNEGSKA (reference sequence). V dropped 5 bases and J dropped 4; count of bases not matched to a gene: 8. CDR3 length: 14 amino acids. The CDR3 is CSAEKRGVGETQYF. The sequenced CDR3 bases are TGCAGTGCTGAAAAGCGGGGGGTGGGAGAGACC.

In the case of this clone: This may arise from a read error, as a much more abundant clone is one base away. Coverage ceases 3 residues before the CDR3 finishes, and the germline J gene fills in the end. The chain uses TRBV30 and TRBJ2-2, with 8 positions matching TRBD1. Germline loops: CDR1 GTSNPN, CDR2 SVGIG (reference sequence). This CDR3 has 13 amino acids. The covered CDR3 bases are TGTGCCTGGGGACAGGGACAGAGTGAAAAG. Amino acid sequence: CAWGQGQSEK. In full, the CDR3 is CAWGQGQSEKLFF.